The sequence of this TCR beta chain was determined in a study of T cell clones after liver transplantation. Trimming pared 4 bases from V and 7 bases from J, leaving 8 bases between. There are 12 residues in the CDR3. Per the germline V gene, CDR1 is MNHEY and CDR2 is SMNVEV (reference sequence). Measured with immunoSEQ multiplex PCR; TCRdb has only the in-frame clones, and not every one. This sample carries fewer than 65,000 clones, 80% to 90% of them seen once, and the ten largest clones take under 15%. This material consisted of CD8+ T cells from blood, taken 12 months after liver transplant. The gene calls are TRBV27 and TRBJ2-1; D tentatively fits TRBD1 or TRBD2 (5 bases each). The sequence came from a human patient who received a liver transplant. A share of the T cells may be of graft donor origin. CDR3 in DNA: TGTGCCAGCAGTTCCTGGGGGAATGAGCAGTTCTTC. It codes for CASSSWGNEQFF.